This entry lists 20 T cell receptor beta chains sequenced from one sample in a study of control samples from healthy donors and cancer patients (dated by TCRdb to the early 2020s). Libraries were constructed by the immunoSEQ multiplex PCR assay. TCRdb limited this immuneACCESS table to in-frame rearrangements with V and J called. A share of clones is missing; checked studies link under half to unresolved V genes, and the rest is unexplained. This sample has 100,000 to 150,000 clones in its table, and approximately 90% of those were observed once. About 2.5% of the sample goes to the ten largest clones. Input material: blood. Receptors were obtained from a man between 40 and 49 years old in good health.

V usage is TRBV27 and J usage is TRBJ2-4; D may be TRBD1 (5 bases). The CDR3 totals 14 residues. V was clipped by 3 bases and J by 7 bases, with 13 bases between them. The germline gives CDR1 MNHEY, CDR2 SMNVEV (reference sequence). This CDR3 is CASSFSVQGNIQYF. DNA of the CDR3: TGTGCCAGCAGTTTCTCGGTCCAGGGCAACATTCAGTACTTC.

The chain recombines TRBV12-5 with TRBJ1-2; perhaps TRBD1 as D (6 bases). Germline lookup yields CDR1 LGHNT and CDR2 FRNRAP. V was clipped by 6 bases and J by 6 bases, with 14 bases between them. The CDR3 extends over 13 amino acids. Written as DNA, the CDR3 is TGTGCTAGTGGACGACAGGTTCTTGATGGCTACACCTTC. Protein product: CASGRQVLDGYTF.

This clone was counted once. The gene calls are TRBV3-1 (or the pseudogene TRBV3-2) and TRBJ1-5; D possibly corresponds to TRBD1 (5 bases). CDR1 and CDR2 (germline): LGHDT, YNNKEL (reference sequence). The V gene lost 4 bases and the J gene lost 7 bases, with 14 bases spanning the gap. The CDR3 length is 14 residues. The CDR3 reads CASSPERGDQPQHF. CDR3 bases: TGTGCCAGCAGCCCAGAGCGGGGGGACCAGCCCCAGCATTTT.

The rearrangement links TRBV7-2 to TRBJ2-7; maybe TRBD1 (5 bases). The CDR3 totals 15 residues. Germline V CDR1 and CDR2: SGHTA, FQGNSA. V dropped 2 bases and J dropped 0 bases, with 11 bases sitting between them. CDR3 in DNA: TGTGCCAGCAGCTTATCAGGGATGAGCTCCTACGAGCAGTACTTC. It codes for CASSLSGMSSYEQYF.

The chain links TRBV4-1 to TRBJ1-6; D is ambiguous. The length of the CDR3 is 17 residues. Germline CDR1 and CDR2: MGHRA and YSYEKL. Trimming took off 0 bases at V and 7 bases at J, with 16 bases between the two ends. The DNA for the CDR3 is TGCGCCAGCAGCCAAGAGGCCCAGGCAGCCGGGAATTCACCCCTCCACTTT. Translation gives CASSQEAQAAGNSPLHF.

V gene TRBV13 combines with J gene TRBJ2-1, with TRBD2 identical over 15 bases. V lost 6 bases, J lost 6 bases, and 9 bases stayed unmatched. This CDR3 region has 17 residues. From germline, CDR1 is PRHDT and CDR2 FYEKMQ (reference sequence). The CDR3 nucleotides are TGTGCCAGCAGTTATGGGACTAGCGGGGGGCCGCGCAATGAGCAGTTCTTC. This sequence encodes CASSYGTSGGPRNEQFF.

The V call is TRBV20-1, the J call TRBJ1-1; D gene uncertain. The CDR3 runs 11 residues. Germline loops: CDR1 DFQATT, CDR2 SNEGSKA (reference sequence). The V and J ends lost 5 bases and 1 base respectively, with 5 bases between them. The CDR3 spells CSARRNTEAFF. The CDR3, as DNA: TGCAGTGCTCGGAGGAACACTGAAGCTTTCTTT.

This clone was observed a few times. The V gene is TRBV7-6, the J gene TRBJ2-3; 10 bases line up with TRBD1. V shed 4 bases and J 4 bases; nucleotides not matched to a gene: 8. This CDR3 is 16 amino acids long. Germline V gene sequence: CDR1 SGHVS, CDR2 FNYEAQ. CDR3 sequence reads: CASSSGRDRGPDTQYF. In DNA, the CDR3 is TGTGCCAGCAGCTCCGGCCGGGACAGGGGCCCAGATACGCAGTATTTT.

The gene calls are TRBV2 and TRBJ1-6; D call uncertain. Germline lookup yields CDR1 SNHLY and CDR2 FYNNEI. The V and J ends lost 6 bases and 0 bases respectively, with 12 bases between them. This CDR3 has 16 amino acids. The chain's CDR3 is CASRTGQSSYNSPLHF. Here the CDR3 DNA reads TGTGCCAGCAGGACGGGTCAAAGCTCCTATAATTCACCCCTCCACTTT.

The chain employs TRBV5-1 and TRBJ2-7, with TRBD1 identical over 9 bases. The CDR3 covers 15 residues. Germline CDR1 and CDR2: SGHRS and YFSETQ. Trimming cost V 0 bases and J 5 bases; bases outside gene matches: 6. In DNA, the CDR3 is TGCGCCAGCAGCTTGGAGACAGGGGGGTTCCACGAGCAGTACTTC. Translating gives CASSLETGGFHEQYF.

This clone was counted once. The chain is built from TRBV15 and TRBJ1-2; TRBD1 is a possible D gene (5 bases). Trimming removed 3 bases from V and 4 bases from J, with 15 bases in between. The germline CDR1 and CDR2 sequences are LNHNV and YYDKDF (reference sequence). This CDR3 region has 15 residues. The CDR3 sequence: CATSRPTGISYGYTF. CDR3 DNA sequence: TGTGCCACCAGCAGGCCCACAGGTATTTCCTATGGCTACACCTTC.

The V gene is TRBV19, the J gene TRBJ1-1, with D possibly matching TRBD1 (6 bases). CDR1 LNHDA and CDR2 SQIVND come from the germline V gene (reference sequence). The CDR3 consists of 15 residues. The ends were cut back, 7 bases at V and 1 base at J, with 16 bases in the middle. CDR3 in DNA: TGTGCCAGTAATGTGGGGGCGTTTGCGAACACTGAAGCTTTCTTT. Translated: CASNVGAFANTEAFF.

CDR3 DNA: TGTGCCAGCATCCCCAGGGGGGGCTACAATGAGCAGTTCTTC. It yields the protein CASIPRGGYNEQFF. The chain uses TRBV6-5 and TRBJ2-1; perhaps D is TRBD1 or TRBD2 (7 bases each). CDR3 length equals 14 residues. The V and J ends lost 7 bases and 3 bases respectively, with 13 bases between them. Per germline, CDR1 MNHEY and CDR2 SVGAGI.

The chain employs TRBV19 and TRBJ2-2; D not certain. The CDR3 has 12 residues. V dropped 3 bases and J dropped 6 bases, with 5 bases sitting between them. The germline CDR1 and CDR2 sequences are LNHDA and SQIVND (reference sequence). CDR3 bases: TGTGCCAGTAGTATCGCCCCCGGGGAGCTGTTTTTT. The encoded protein is CASSIAPGELFF.

The genes are TRBV10-3 and TRBJ2-1, with TRBD1 matching over 7 bases. Germline trimming cut 7 bases from V and 7 bases from J; bases unmatched to any gene: 7. Looked up from germline, CDR1 is ENHRY and CDR2 is SYGVKD. This CDR3 has 13 residues. CDR3 region: CAINKGAGNEQFF. CDR3 nucleotide sequence: TGTGCCATCAATAAGGGGGCCGGGAATGAGCAGTTCTTC.

The genes are TRBV19 and TRBJ2-3, with a tentative D call TRBD2 (6 bases). There are 12 residues in the CDR3. Germline V gene data show CDR1 as LNHDA and CDR2 as SQIVND (reference sequence). V lost 4 bases to trimming and J lost 5 bases, with 7 bases between them. In DNA form, the CDR3 reads TGTGCCAGTAGTAGAGCGGGAGATACGCAGTATTTT. Residues: CASSRAGDTQYF.

The chain uses TRBV6-2 or TRBV6-3 and TRBJ2-7; 8 nucleotides match TRBD2. V trimming: 7 bases; J trimming: 5 bases; junction bases outside the gene matches: 10. Per germline, CDR1 MNHEY and CDR2 SVGEGT. The CDR3 sequence is 14 residues long. The CDR3 DNA follows: TGTGCCAGCACCCCGGGGGGGGTTCTCAACGAGCAGTACTTC. Translation gives CASTPGGVLNEQYF.

The CDR3 here is CASSARTGDIQYF. CDR3 sequence (DNA): TGTGCCAGCAGTGCCCGGACAGGGGACATTCAGTACTTC. The chain employs TRBV27 and TRBJ2-4; 9 bases are a match to TRBD1. Unmatched junction bases numbered 4, after V lost 5 bases and J lost 8 bases. The CDR3 spans 13 residues. The germline gives CDR1 MNHEY, CDR2 SMNVEV (reference sequence).

The CDR3 is CASSVVASGDNEQFF. As DNA, the CDR3 is TGTGCCAGCAGCGTAGTGGCTAGCGGGGACAATGAGCAGTTCTTC. This chain connects TRBV9 to TRBJ2-1, with TRBD2 matching 9 bases. Germline trimming cut 0 bases from V and 5 bases from J; bases unmatched to any gene: 3. Germline V CDR1 and CDR2: SGDLS, YYNGEE. The CDR3 totals 15 residues.

V usage is TRBV9 and J usage is TRBJ2-3, with TRBD1 identical over 7 bases. Germline-derived CDR1 and CDR2 are SGDLS and YYNGEE. This CDR3 is built from 14 residues. V was clipped by 2 bases and J by 4 bases; unmatched bases: 4. CDR3 in amino acids: CASSVQGVPDTQYF. The CDR3, as DNA: TGTGCCAGCAGCGTTCAGGGGGTCCCAGATACGCAGTATTTT.